A single T cell receptor (beta chain) is shown here with its context. Its antigen is currently not known. Per-base quality was not reported, and no clone a single base away is much larger than it. This sample was taken from a study of cytomegalovirus exposure and HLA in healthy donors (dated by TCRdb to 2015 to 2018). General notes on the study: In an earlier analysis of approximately 640 of the donors, 250 to 300 Gb of sequence data and 95 million to 130 million unique TCR beta sequences from 180 million or so T cells were reported. The number of typed donors differed by locus: about 620-640 for A, B, C, DRB1 and DQB1; about 520 for DQA1; over 600 for DPA1; and roughly 470 for DPB1. In the later analysis, no new phenotypic data were used to find candidate immune exposures; instead, reliance was placed on TCR beta sequences and their occurrence across donors. To predict cytomegalovirus infection status, the study combined high-throughput TCR immunosequencing, statistical association of individual TCRs with disease status, and machine learning. About five DR-DQ haplotypes were handled as single units for association and clustering because linkage in the cohort was strong. The T cell repertoires of 666 subjects were profiled by immunosequencing and related to cytomegalovirus serostatus. In addition to the first cohort of 500 to 850 subjects, a separate validation cohort of approximately 120 different subjects was used. In a later analysis, previously published TCR beta repertoires from 600 to 850 donors were re-analyzed and high-resolution HLA genotyping was added so that TCR occurrence patterns could be studied. To decide whether each TCR beta V gene segment behaved as functional or pseudogenic, an earlier analysis of some 570 of the donors relied on high-throughput TCR beta sequencing. Every repertoire in the discovery cohort had been generated on one and the same sequencing platform. An early release covering over 500 HLA-typed donors comprised 250 to 350 gigabases of sequencing data and approximately 85 million unique TCR sequences. Donor age, sex, ethnicity and CMV serostatus were collected together with the repertoire data. Genome-wide SNP genotypes for about 65% of the 666 donors were used in a later genetic analysis, which treated that subset as a discovery cohort. Across roughly 420 genotyped donors of the cohort, an average of about 200,000 unique TCR beta nucleotide sequences per donor were sequenced, and approximately 17% of those sequences were non-productive. The aim of the study was to test whether cataloging public T cell receptors could identify signatures of past pathogen exposure. Of the 350 to 450 genotyped donors, approximately 80% fell in the genetic ancestry cluster associated with self-reported Caucasian donors. Class I and class II HLA loci were covered by the typing at four-digit resolution.

The library was produced with the immunoSEQ multiplex PCR assay. For the multiplex PCR, a mixture combining 60 forward primers for TCR Vbeta segments and 13 reverse primers for TCR Jbeta segments was used. Amplification of the CDR3 region of rearranged TCR beta genes was performed with a multiplex PCR assay on genomic DNA. The Illumina HiSeq System was used to sequence the amplified TCR beta libraries as 87-base-pair reads. For the original study's pipeline: In a later analysis, roughly 80 million unique TCR beta chains were counted across the 690 or so repertoires, and around 10 million of these chains were shared by at least two donors. Raw reads were error-corrected and collapsed into unique sequences by a nearest-neighbor algorithm in which closely related sequences were merged to remove PCR and sequencing errors. CDR3 sequences were aligned to IMGT reference sequences to assign V, D and J gene segments. For a sequence to be retained, at least a six-nucleotide match to both a V gene segment and a J gene segment was required. A rearrangement counted as productive if the CDR3 had no stop codons and remained in frame with V and J, and every other rearrangement counted as non-productive. Following IMGT convention, CDR3 was defined as the stretch from the second conserved V-encoded cysteine up to the conserved J-encoded phenylalanine. The earlier analysis of some 550 of the donors excluded any sequence lacking an unambiguous match to a single V gene segment. An earlier analysis of roughly 590 of the donors called V segments functional above 56.7% productive rearrangements and segregating when the between-donor standard deviation exceeded 5%. A statistical classification framework was developed to diagnose cytomegalovirus status using the catalog of TCR beta chain sequences. A later analysis assigned V and J genes by comparing TCR nucleotide sequences with IMGT/GENE-DB human TR gene sequences. A later analysis assigned CDR3 sequences and most-parsimonious VDJ recombination scenarios with the TCRdist pipeline. A later analysis defined each TCR beta chain by its CDR3 amino acid sequence plus V-gene family, and excluded reads lacking a unique V-gene family. In a later analysis, a few hundred highly shared, low-generation-probability nucleotide sequences were removed to address suspected cross-contamination and a sequencing artifact. For each public chain, a later analysis derived a clonal expansion index from normalized ranks of inferred template counts within each repertoire. Generation probabilities in a later analysis came from a VDJ recombination model fitted to out-of-frame rearrangements, and those results were checked against IGoR. In a later analysis, hypergeometric tests were used to score TCR-TCR, TCR-HLA and TCR-CMV co-occurrence, with a repertoire-size bias correction applied to TCR pairs. In a later analysis, false discovery rates were estimated by permuting HLA or CMV assignments 20 times. A later analysis grouped co-occurring TCRs with DBSCAN, adding TCRdist sequence similarity when clustering within HLA-allele-positive subsets. For co-occurrence clustering, repertoires with fewer than 30,000 or more than 120,000 public chains were excluded, along with about five repertoires with anomalous nucleotide sharing. Held by TCRdb, this immuneACCESS table contains in-frame sequences only and omits some clones. Under half of the omission traces to an unresolved V gene where checked; the cause of the rest is unknown. V and J calls and clone size follow that table, whereas D and trimming were derived from the DNA. The sample includes roughly 120,000 clones, with roughly three quarters observed a single time. The ten largest clones capture roughly 3% of the sample.

The paper's findings and limits, for the study overall: In a later genetic analysis, fewer N-insertions in productive TCRs were reported among donors in an Asian-associated ancestry cluster than the roughly 640-donor mean. In a later analysis, HLA-associated TCR beta chains showed more clonal expansion and lower generation probabilities than non-associated chains that were equally common. In a later genetic analysis, a missense DCLRE1C variant was associated with V-gene and J-gene trimming of TCR beta chains, and the association was replicated in an independent cohort. The authors suggested that the approach could potentially be generalized to other disease states and immunological phenotypes. Most TCR sequences were seen in very few donors, while some public TCRs were found in many individuals. Presence/absence analyses assumed roughly uniform sequencing depth across donors, an assumption that may not hold. When HLA alleles, especially DR and DQ, strongly co-occurred, attributing TCR associations to individual alleles was difficult. At a false discovery rate of 0.05, a later analysis linked under 20,000 TCR beta sequences to specific HLA alleles. Immune exposure information for the cohort was limited to CMV serostatus. According to a later analysis, most CMV-associated TCR beta chains appeared to be HLA-restricted, and the HLA associations seemed to be driven largely by CMV exposure. A further reported finding was that TCR beta sequences accurately predicted the HLA-A and HLA-B alleles for most subjects in the first cohort. Cytomegalovirus status was reported to be diagnosed by the classifier with high specificity and sensitivity in both the original and validation cohorts. Because HLA typing was missing for some donors at each locus, association tests included only the typed subset. Broadly in line with IMGT annotations, most TCR beta V segments showed up in productive rearrangements about 90% or about 30% of the time in an earlier analysis of some 590 of the donors. A later analysis found that TCR association rates varied across HLA loci, with DRB1 alleles showing the most associated TCRs and HLA-C alleles the fewest. Because the 87-base-pair reads could not distinguish some IMGT-functional V segments, including TRBV6-2 and TRBV6-3, those segments were excluded. The cohort was sequenced for TCR beta chains only, and without alpha or paired-chain data the features that could be detected were limited. A cluster of highly shared sequence variants was judged likely to represent a technical artifact of the sequencing pipeline. In vitro tests confirmed that three of the cytomegalovirus-associated TCR beta chains recognize cytomegalovirus antigens. Because counts were too low, seventeen rarely observed V segments, including chromosome 9 orphons, were left out of the earlier analysis of approximately 580 of the donors. Linkage disequilibrium might explain the correlated functional status among segregating V segments, but an unknown experimental factor could not be ruled out. The study gave a list of under 200 TCR beta chains associated with cytomegalovirus. According to a later analysis, parvovirus B19, influenza, CMV and Epstein-Barr virus appeared linked to several top co-occurrence clusters.

The cohort comprised some 700 healthy bone marrow donors. At the time of sampling, every cohort member was nominally healthy, though immune exposures that went unrecorded were likely present. The donor was CMV seropositive and was included in the group of some 290 seropositive cohort members. A peripheral blood sample was collected from each donor, and TCR beta sequencing was performed on peripheral blood mononuclear cells. Genomic DNA was extracted from the blood cell samples with the Qiagen DNeasy Blood Extraction Kit. The germline V gene gives CDR1 as SGHRS and CDR2 as YFSETQ. Counted from cysteine to phenylalanine, this CDR3 has 15 amino acids. The read is trimmed to its CDR3 DNA, 45 bases read in frame from base 1. Trimming removed 0 bases from V and 0 bases from J, leaving 7 bases between the germline ends.

The sequence joins TRBV5-1 to TRBJ1-5, with the D gene call left open. What was sequenced was PBMCs. This sequence originates from a woman aged 18 to 35 in good health and CMV-seropositive. CDR3 protein: CASSLDIYSNQPQHF. In nucleotide form, the sequence is TGCGCCAGCAGCTTGGACATATATAGCAATCAGCCCCAGCATTTT.